This TCR beta chain emerged from a study of cytomegalovirus exposure and HLA in healthy donors. Study-wide results and caveats: Specificity for CMV antigens was confirmed in vitro for three of the CMV-associated chains. Later on, an analysis showed TCR association rates differing by HLA locus, with DRB1 the most and HLA-C the fewest.

In the case of this clone: Its antigen is still unknown.

The PCR employed 60 Vbeta primers together with 13 Jbeta primers. Measured with immunoSEQ multiplex PCR; TCRdb has only the in-frame clones, and not every one. The repertoire holds under 200,000 clones, with roughly 80% as singletons. Trimming took off 1 base at V and 5 bases at J, with 3 bases between the two ends. This CDR3 spans 11 amino acids. Germline assignment: CDR1 MNHEY and CDR2 SMNVEV (reference sequence). Sequenced input: PBMCs. This clonotype was obtained from a female donor in good health and CMV-seronegative. The gene calls are TRBV27 and TRBJ2-7; no firm D call. CDR3 bases: TGTGCCAGCAGTTTATACAACGAGCAGTACTTC. Its protein is CASSLYNEQYF.